These T cell receptor beta chains were read from a single sample in a study of chemoradiotherapy in HPV16-positive cancers. Data came from immunoSEQ multiplex PCR; TCRdb stores just in-frame clones and leaves some out. The data contain about 19,000 clones, approximately 84% of them singletons. Sequenced material: blood, taken from a patient who underwent chemoradiotherapy. The source of these receptors is a human donor with HPV-associated anogenital cancer. The CDR3 runs from the conserved cysteine through the conserved F or W. A D gene is named only where the DNA matches it firmly. For some rows the clone size is stated as once, few or many, or as a class when expanded; others skip it.

CDR3 DNA: TGTGCCAGCCATATAGGGGGCCGCACAGATACGCAGTATTTT; CDR3 protein: CASHIGGRTDTQYF; clone size: once; CDR3 length: 14; D gene: TRBD1; V gene: TRBV6-1; J gene: TRBJ2-3
CDR3 DNA: TGTGCCAGTAGTAGTCAGCACACAGATACGCAGTATTTT; CDR3 protein: CASSSQHTDTQYF; clone size: few; CDR3 length: 13; D gene: .; V gene: TRBV19; J gene: TRBJ2-3
CDR3 DNA: TGCGCCAGCAGCCAAGAGCAGAAATCGGGCTCCTACGAGCAGTACTTC; CDR3 protein: CASSQEQKSGSYEQYF; clone size: .; CDR3 length: 16; D gene: .; V gene: TRBV4-1; J gene: TRBJ2-7
CDR3 DNA: TGTGCCAGCAGCGTAGATTCGGGGGTGGACGGGGAGCTGTTTTTT; CDR3 protein: CASSVDSGVDGELFF; clone size: .; CDR3 length: 15; D gene: .; V gene: TRBV9; J gene: TRBJ2-2
CDR3 DNA: TGTGCCAGCAGCTTGCTCGGGGTTAGCGCAGATACGCAGTATTTT; CDR3 protein: CASSLLGVSADTQYF; clone size: .; CDR3 length: 15; D gene: .; V gene: TRBV5-8; J gene: TRBJ2-3
CDR3 DNA: TGTGCCAGCAGCTTATTGGCGGGGGCAGATACGCAGTATTTT; CDR3 protein: CASSLLAGADTQYF; clone size: .; CDR3 length: 14; D gene: TRBD2; V gene: TRBV7-6; J gene: TRBJ2-3
CDR3 DNA: TGCGCCAGCAGCTTGGGAGCAGATACGCAGTATTTT; CDR3 protein: CASSLGADTQYF; clone size: .; CDR3 length: 12; D gene: .; V gene: TRBV5-1; J gene: TRBJ2-3
CDR3 DNA: TGTGCCAGCAGTTACGGAGAGAACTATGGCTACACCTTC; CDR3 protein: CASSYGENYGYTF; clone size: .; CDR3 length: 13; D gene: .; V gene: TRBV6-6; J gene: TRBJ1-2
CDR3 DNA: TGTGCCAGCCTCAGGGGGAATCAGCCCCAGCATTTT; CDR3 protein: CASLRGNQPQHF; clone size: .; CDR3 length: 12; D gene: TRBD1; V gene: TRBV28; J gene: TRBJ1-5
CDR3 DNA: TGTGCCAGCAGCCAAAATTACGGTACGGCGAATGAAAAACTGTTTTTT; CDR3 protein: CASSQNYGTANEKLFF; clone size: once; CDR3 length: 16; D gene: .; V gene: TRBV16; J gene: TRBJ1-4
CDR3 DNA: TGTGCCAGCAGTCTAAACGTACAGGGTGTCCACGAGCAGTACTTC; CDR3 protein: CASSLNVQGVHEQYF; clone size: .; CDR3 length: 15; D gene: .; V gene: TRBV6-4; J gene: TRBJ2-7
CDR3 DNA: TGTGCCAGCAGCTTAGGGGACAGGGGCCCGAATGAAAAACTGTTTTTT; CDR3 protein: CASSLGDRGPNEKLFF; clone size: few; CDR3 length: 16; D gene: TRBD1; V gene: TRBV7-9; J gene: TRBJ1-4
CDR3 DNA: TGTGCCAGCAGTGGCAATCAGGGGGCATCAGGCGGGGAGCTGTTTTTT; CDR3 protein: CASSGNQGASGGELFF; clone size: .; CDR3 length: 16; D gene: TRBD1; V gene: TRBV25-1; J gene: TRBJ2-2
CDR3 DNA: TGTGCCAGCAGTGCCCAACCTGGGACAGTTGGAAACACCATATATTTT; CDR3 protein: CASSAQPGTVGNTIYF; clone size: .; CDR3 length: 16; D gene: TRBD1; V gene: TRBV2; J gene: TRBJ1-3
CDR3 DNA: TGTGCCAGCAGTCTCGGCGGGGGGGCCATGGTGCAGTACTTC; CDR3 protein: CASSLGGGAMVQYF; clone size: .; CDR3 length: 14; D gene: TRBD2; V gene: TRBV2; J gene: TRBJ2-7
CDR3 DNA: TGTGCCAGTATGGTCCGTCGCAACACCGGGGAGCTGTTTTTT; CDR3 protein: CASMVRRNTGELFF; clone size: once; CDR3 length: 14; D gene: .; V gene: TRBV19; J gene: TRBJ2-2
CDR3 DNA: TGCGCCAGCAGCGGCGTACCCTCGGGACCGACCTACACCGGGGAGCTGTTTTTT; CDR3 protein: CASSGVPSGPTYTGELFF; clone size: .; CDR3 length: 18; D gene: .; V gene: TRBV5-1; J gene: TRBJ2-2
CDR3 DNA: TGCGCCAGCAGCTTGGTAGGCAGGGAGGAGACCCAGTACTTC; CDR3 protein: CASSLVGREETQYF; clone size: few; CDR3 length: 14; D gene: .; V gene: TRBV5-1; J gene: TRBJ2-5
CDR3 DNA: TGTGCCAGCAGCTCAAATATAGCGGGGGGGCTCGATACGCAGTATTTT; CDR3 protein: CASSSNIAGGLDTQYF; clone size: once; CDR3 length: 16; D gene: TRBD2; V gene: TRBV5-4; J gene: TRBJ2-3
CDR3 DNA: TGTGCCAGCAGCTTAGGGGCAGGCTCCTACGAGCAGTACTTC; CDR3 protein: CASSLGAGSYEQYF; clone size: .; CDR3 length: 14; D gene: .; V gene: TRBV11-1; J gene: TRBJ2-7
CDR3 DNA: TGTGCCAGCAGACTAGCCCTAGAGCAGTTCTTC; CDR3 protein: CASRLALEQFF; clone size: .; CDR3 length: 11; D gene: .; V gene: TRBV7-2; J gene: TRBJ2-1
CDR3 DNA: TGTGCCAGCAGCTCTACTCGCGGGGGTCGCACAGATACGCAGTATTTT; CDR3 protein: CASSSTRGGRTDTQYF; clone size: .; CDR3 length: 16; D gene: TRBD2; V gene: TRBV11-2; J gene: TRBJ2-3
CDR3 DNA: TGCGCCAGCAGCTTGGTTAATGGGGGGGTCCTAGCCAAAAACATTCAGTACTTC; CDR3 protein: CASSLVNGGVLAKNIQYF; clone size: .; CDR3 length: 18; D gene: TRBD2; V gene: TRBV5-1; J gene: TRBJ2-4
CDR3 DNA: TGTGCCAGTAGTATCGGACTAGCGGATCTCGAGCAGTACTTC; CDR3 protein: CASSIGLADLEQYF; clone size: .; CDR3 length: 14; D gene: TRBD2; V gene: TRBV19; J gene: TRBJ2-7
CDR3 DNA: TGTGCCAGCAGCTGGGGGGGGGCCAATGAGCAGTTCTTC; CDR3 protein: CASSWGGANEQFF; clone size: .; CDR3 length: 13; D gene: .; V gene: TRBV7-9; J gene: TRBJ2-1
CDR3 DNA: TGCGCCAGCACCAGAGCGGGACAGGGGGCTACCGGGGAGCTGTTTTTT; CDR3 protein: CASTRAGQGATGELFF; clone size: .; CDR3 length: 16; D gene: TRBD1; V gene: TRBV5-1; J gene: TRBJ2-2
CDR3 DNA: TGTGCCAGCAGCCCCCAGGCCAGAGAGACCCAGTACTTC; CDR3 protein: CASSPQARETQYF; clone size: once; CDR3 length: 13; D gene: .; V gene: TRBV5-6; J gene: TRBJ2-5
CDR3 DNA: TGTGCCAGCAGCTTGCTTAACGTATTGACTGAAGCTTTCTTT; CDR3 protein: CASSLLNVLTEAFF; clone size: .; CDR3 length: 14; D gene: .; V gene: TRBV5-6; J gene: TRBJ1-1
CDR3 DNA: TGCGCCAGCAGCCTAGGAGACAGGTTTGATTCACCCCTCCACTTT; CDR3 protein: CASSLGDRFDSPLHF; clone size: .; CDR3 length: 15; D gene: .; V gene: TRBV4-3; J gene: TRBJ1-6
CDR3 DNA: TGTGCCAGCAGTTACTCGGCAGCCCGGGGTCAGCCCCAGCATTTT; CDR3 protein: CASSYSAARGQPQHF; clone size: .; CDR3 length: 15; D gene: .; V gene: TRBV6-5; J gene: TRBJ1-5
CDR3 DNA: TGTGCCAGCAGGCATGTTCGGATTAGCGGGTACGAGCAGTACTTC; CDR3 protein: CASRHVRISGYEQYF; clone size: .; CDR3 length: 15; D gene: TRBD2; V gene: TRBV11-2; J gene: TRBJ2-7
CDR3 DNA: TGTGCCAGCAGTTACGGGGCTTCTGAAGCTTTCTTT; CDR3 protein: CASSYGASEAFF; clone size: .; CDR3 length: 12; D gene: .; V gene: TRBV6-5; J gene: TRBJ1-1
CDR3 DNA: TGCGCCAGCAGCTCAAGACATCGGGAAAAACTGTTTTTT; CDR3 protein: CASSSRHREKLFF; clone size: .; CDR3 length: 13; D gene: .; V gene: TRBV5-1; J gene: TRBJ1-4
CDR3 DNA: TGTGCCAGCAGTTTACAGAAGATGGGCAATCAGCCCCAGCATTTT; CDR3 protein: CASSLQKMGNQPQHF; clone size: .; CDR3 length: 15; D gene: .; V gene: TRBV2; J gene: TRBJ1-5
CDR3 DNA: TGTGCCAGCAGCTTGGGACCGGGACAGGACTATGGCTACACCTTC; CDR3 protein: CASSLGPGQDYGYTF; clone size: .; CDR3 length: 15; D gene: TRBD1; V gene: TRBV5-6; J gene: TRBJ1-2
CDR3 DNA: TGTGCCAGCAGTGCGTTAGGGGGCCCAGAGACCCAGTACTTC; CDR3 protein: CASSALGGPETQYF; clone size: few; CDR3 length: 14; D gene: TRBD1; V gene: TRBV25-1; J gene: TRBJ2-5
CDR3 DNA: TGTGCCAGCAGTTCGGGACAGGGACGACCCCAGCATTTT; CDR3 protein: CASSSGQGRPQHF; clone size: .; CDR3 length: 13; D gene: TRBD1; V gene: TRBV7-2; J gene: TRBJ1-5
CDR3 DNA: TGCGCCAGCAGCTTGGTGGCGGGGGGCTACAATGAGCAGTTCTTC; CDR3 protein: CASSLVAGGYNEQFF; clone size: .; CDR3 length: 15; D gene: TRBD2; V gene: TRBV5-1; J gene: TRBJ2-1
CDR3 DNA: TGTGCCAGCAGTGACCCGGGGGGCCCAAATGAGCAGTTCTTC; CDR3 protein: CASSDPGGPNEQFF; clone size: .; CDR3 length: 14; D gene: .; V gene: TRBV9; J gene: TRBJ2-1
CDR3 DNA: TGTGCCAGCAGTGAAAATCCCGGGGCGTTAAGAACTGAAGCTTTCTTT; CDR3 protein: CASSENPGALRTEAFF; clone size: .; CDR3 length: 16; D gene: .; V gene: TRBV2; J gene: TRBJ1-1
CDR3 DNA: TGTGCCAGCAGCGTAGCAGGTAGCGGGGCCGTTGAGACCCAGTACTTC; CDR3 protein: CASSVAGSGAVETQYF; clone size: .; CDR3 length: 16; D gene: TRBD2; V gene: TRBV9; J gene: TRBJ2-5
CDR3 DNA: TGTGCCAGTTCTGGACAGAAGGAACAGCCCCAGCATTTT; CDR3 protein: CASSGQKEQPQHF; clone size: .; CDR3 length: 13; D gene: .; V gene: TRBV27; J gene: TRBJ1-5